What follows is one T cell receptor (beta chain) and its context. The data were taken from a study of blood T cell repertoires in COVID-19. Study context: Whether acute or convalescent, the COVID-19 samples came from the United States, Italy and Spain. PBMCs, B-cell-depleted T cells, or T cells were the source of the cDNA or gDNA that made up the material.

The V gene's germline CDR1 is LNHDA and CDR2 SQIVND (reference sequence). The CDR3 runs 14 residues. V lost 4 bases and J 5 bases, leaving 14 bases between the germline ends. Original methodology: Amplifying reference gene primers gave estimates of nucleated cell counts. The protocol was immunoSEQ multiplex PCR, while the TCRdb copy is restricted to in-frame clones and leaves out a portion. The D gene and trimming were derived from the DNA, and the V and J assignments and clone size from that table. Counted here are 30,000 to 35,000 clones, approximately 88% occurring once; the ten biggest clones make up 11% to 15%.

This TCR derives from a man aged 55 to 70 with active COVID-19. V is TRBV19 and J is TRBJ1-2, with a weak D call TRBD1 (6 bases). Sequences were obtained from peripheral blood. In DNA form, the CDR3 reads TGTGCCAGTAGTAGAGACGACAGGAGATATGGCTACACCTTC. Its translation: CASSRDDRRYGYTF.